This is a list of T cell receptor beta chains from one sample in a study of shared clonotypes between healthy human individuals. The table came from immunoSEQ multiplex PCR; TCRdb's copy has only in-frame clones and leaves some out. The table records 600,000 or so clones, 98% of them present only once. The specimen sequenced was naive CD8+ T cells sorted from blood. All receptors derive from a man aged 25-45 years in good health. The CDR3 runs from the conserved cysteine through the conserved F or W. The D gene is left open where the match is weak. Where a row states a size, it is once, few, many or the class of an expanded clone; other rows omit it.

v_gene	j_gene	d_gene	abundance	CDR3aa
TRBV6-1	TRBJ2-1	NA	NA	CASSEGFETLF
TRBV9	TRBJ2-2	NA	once	CASSVWGPDTGELFF
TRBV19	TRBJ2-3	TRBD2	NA	CASSGLAPDTQYF
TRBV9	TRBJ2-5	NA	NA	CASSVYGGGETQYF
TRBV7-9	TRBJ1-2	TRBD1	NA	CASSLRQGREDGYTF
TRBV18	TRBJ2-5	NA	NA	CASSPGGRETQYF
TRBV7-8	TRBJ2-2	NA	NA	CASSPGLYTGELFF
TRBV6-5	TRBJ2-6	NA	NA	CASSYTGSGANVLTF
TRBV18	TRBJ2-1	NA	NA	CASSPTAWWVGEQFF
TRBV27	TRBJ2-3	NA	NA	CASSLNVLDTQYF
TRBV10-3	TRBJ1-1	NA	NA	CAISESVQANTEAFF
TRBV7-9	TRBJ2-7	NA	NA	CASSLSDEQYF
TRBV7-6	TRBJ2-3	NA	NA	CASSLIPSGQDTQYF
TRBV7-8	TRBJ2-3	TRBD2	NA	CASSPSLEREGVIDTQYF
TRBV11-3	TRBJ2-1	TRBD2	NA	CASSSSRLAGNEQFF
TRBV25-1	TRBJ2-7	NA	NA	CASSSYRDSTYEQYF
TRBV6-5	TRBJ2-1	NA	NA	CASSYSGNEQFF